This T cell receptor (beta chain) was found in a study of sequential checkpoint blockade in melanoma (dated by TCRdb to about 2019). Broadly, across the study: In a 1:1 randomization, patients received either first-line nivolumab then ipilimumab (arm A) or ipilimumab then nivolumab (arm B). Maintenance nivolumab came after each of the two trial sequences.

To note about this clone: Its antigen is still unknown. There are no base qualities to consult, and no much larger clone falls within one base.

The immunoSEQ Assay was used to immunosequence TCRbeta CDR3 regions from genomic DNA. Before high-throughput sequencing, the genomic DNA was amplified using bias-controlled multiplex PCR. On the authors' methods: To quantify the absolute abundance of each unique TCRbeta CDR3 region, the sequences were collapsed and filtered. Clonality, defined as 1 minus Pielou's evenness, was calculated using only productive rearrangements. A previously published method was used to identify clones with significantly greater frequencies in on-treatment samples than in baseline samples. Sourced from immuneACCESS, this table was stored by TCRdb with only in-frame sequences that have V and J called. A share of the clones is absent; for the studies checked, an unresolved V gene accounts for under half, and the remainder has no known explanation. V, J and clone size are taken as reported in that table, and D and trimming were inferred from the DNA itself. This sample is represented by 15,000 or so clones; around two thirds of them were singletons. The ten largest account for approximately 20% of the sample.

The treatment or condition label, read with the paper, signifies: randomized to nivolumab then ipilimumab (arm A) or the reverse (arm B). None of the patients in the trial had previously been given DNA-damaging chemotherapy. Thawed PBMCs were sorted on a FACS Aria II flow cytometer to isolate live CD3+CD8+ cells negative for CD19 and CD56. Samples were obtained from patients with melanoma enrolled in CheckMate 064, a randomized, open-label phase II trial of sequential checkpoint blockade. Peripheral blood mononuclear cells were collected by leukapheresis, purified with Ficoll-Paque, and frozen in human serum with roughly 10% DMSO. Immediately after sorting, the purity of the sorted blood CD3+CD8+ cells was confirmed to be >98%, and DNA was then extracted. Results the study describes overall, beyond this receptor: Validation of the response-prediction model combining TCR metrics and mutation burden is needed in larger, independent patient cohorts.

The sequence was collected from a human donor with melanoma. The sequencing used CD8+ T cells sorted from blood (inferred from file names), collected from a patient given nivolumab and ipilimumab in sequence.

The CDR3: CASSSSGSTYNEQFF. The sequenced DNA: TGTGCCAGCAGTTCTAGCGGGTCTACCTACAATGAGCAGTTCTTC. Recombination joined TRBV2 with TRBJ2-1; 8 middle bases align to TRBD2. Looking up the germline V gene yields CDR1 SNHLY and CDR2 FYNNEI. Trimmed from V: 5 bases; trimmed from J: 2 bases; junction bases lacking a gene match: 5. From cysteine to phenylalanine, the CDR3 is 15 amino acids long. The sequence is cut down to CDR3 DNA, 45 bases in frame from base 1.